This TCR beta chain was sequenced for a study of blood T cells in healthy people across ages. Study-wide findings and caveats: Changes seen in expanded clonotypes were possibly confounded by donor CMV status left unknown. The study regarded diversity estimates from one million T cells as underestimates.

Each individual donor underwent a draw of ten milliliters of peripheral blood. A minimum of 5 micrograms of total RNA was extracted per sample. This clonotype was counted many times. Its antigen is as yet unknown. The V and J ends lost 4 bases and 3 bases respectively, with 15 bases between them. This CDR3 region has 15 residues. CDR1 SGHKS and CDR2 YYEKEE come from the germline V gene (reference sequence). Together with a sample-barcoded 5' primer, a J-beta primer mix was included in a second PCR lasting roughly 6 to 12 cycles. TCRdb re-called the 5' RACE reads with MiXCR, one entry per CDR3 protein. The sample includes 1,800,000 or so distinct CDR3 sequences, 30% to 40% of them seen just once.

The chain is built from TRBV5-5 and TRBJ2-3; maybe TRBD2 (6 bases). Sample: blood. This receptor was taken from a human donor in good health. The CDR3 sequence is CASSPVGGFTDTQYF. CDR3 nucleotide sequence: TGTGCCAGCAGCCCGGTTGGGGGGTTTACAGATACGCAGTATTTT.